The sequence of this T cell receptor (beta chain) was determined in a study of T-cell memory formation after mild COVID-19. Study context: Each donor largely had its own TCR clusters. Overall study findings and caveats: Contracting CD8+ clones were enriched in EMRA, CD4+ mainly in CM and EM.

TCRdb independently ran MiXCR on the 5' RACE reads; one entry per CDR3 protein. The sample has around 250,000 distinct CDR3 sequences, 15% to 20% seen once. V was shortened by 0 bases and J by 4 bases, with 14 bases between the two germline ends. Germline CDR1 SGDLS, CDR2 YYNGEE. There are 17 residues in the CDR3. Points on this clonotype: What it binds is unknown.

The chain is built from TRBV9 and TRBJ2-6, with D maybe TRBD2 (6 bases). The sequenced sample was PBMCs or a T cell subset sorted from them (not recorded which). The TCR originated in a man between 18 and 35 years old who had mild COVID-19 (a few samples of this study predate the infection). Cell type and time point are not known. The CDR3 nucleotides read TGTGCCAGCAGCGTAGTGGGGGGTCCGGGAGGGGCCAACGTCCTGACTTTC. It specifies CASSVVGGPGGANVLTF.